The 10 T cell receptor beta chains reported below all come from one sample, sequenced in a study of OX40 agonist ivuxolimab in advanced cancers. Only in-frame clones appear in the TCRdb table, and some are missing; sequencing was by immunoSEQ multiplex PCR. This sample has about 46,000 clones; about 89% occur once, and the top ten carry about 11%. The source material was CD4+ or CD8+ T cells sorted from blood, sampled in a trial of the OX40 agonist ivuxolimab. These receptors originate from an adult with an advanced solid tumor such as melanoma, head and neck, liver or kidney cancer.

The chain is built from TRBV19 and TRBJ2-7; D gene uncertain. This CDR3 comprises 11 residues. Germline V gene sequence: CDR1 LNHDA, CDR2 SQIVND (reference sequence). V dropped 2 bases and J dropped 3 bases, with 2 bases sitting between them. The CDR3 spells CASSINYEQYF. For the CDR3, the DNA is TGTGCCAGTAGTATAAACTACGAGCAGTACTTC.

The chain couples TRBV7-6 to TRBJ2-6; D is perhaps TRBD2 (6 bases). The CDR3 has 19 residues. V was cut by 5 bases and J by 1 base, with 21 bases left in between. CDR1 and CDR2 from the germline V gene are SGHVS and FNYEAQ. The CDR3 region is CASSARRLVLSSGANVLTF. The CDR3 nucleotides read TGTGCCAGCAGCGCACGCCGACTAGTCCTTTCGTCTGGGGCCAACGTCCTGACTTTC. Supplemented by reference TRBV7-6 and TRBJ2-6, the full variable domain reads GAGVSQSPRYKVTKRGQDVALRCDPISGHVSLYWYRQALGQGPEFLTYFNYEAQQDKSGLPNDRFSAERPEGSISTLTIQRTEQRDSAMYRCASSARRLVLSSGANVLTFGAGSRLTVL.

V is TRBV27 and J is TRBJ2-2; 7 nucleotides line up with TRBD1. Trimming cost V 1 base and J 4 bases; bases outside gene matches: 6. The length of the CDR3 is 16 residues. Germline V lookup: CDR1 MNHEY, CDR2 SMNVEV (reference sequence). CDR3 bases: TGTGCCAGCAGTTTATTTTCTCGGACAGGCACCGGGGAGCTGTTTTTT. Residues: CASSLFSRTGTGELFF.

The CDR3 here is CASMNFWELFF. The CDR3 DNA follows: TGTGCCAGTATGAATTTTTGGGAGCTGTTTTTT. The chain carries TRBV19 and TRBJ2-2; D is uncertain. The CDR3 has 11 amino acids. Trimming pared 7 bases from V and 9 bases from J, leaving 9 bases between. Germline CDR1 reads LNHDA; CDR2 reads SQIVND (reference sequence).

The sample holds one count of this clone. The chain joins TRBV13 to TRBJ2-1; 8 bases line up with TRBD2. The CDR3 length is 16 residues. CDR1 is PRHDT, CDR2 FYEKMQ, per germline (reference sequence). With 6 bases clipped from V and 4 bases from J, the junction kept 11 bases outside the gene matches. The CDR3 loop reads CASSSPGLGMYNEQFF. The CDR3 DNA reads as TGTGCCAGCAGTTCCCCGGGACTAGGGATGTACAATGAGCAGTTCTTC.

The chain joins TRBV13 to TRBJ1-5; no clear D gene. CDR3 length: 15 residues. Germline V lookup: CDR1 PRHDT, CDR2 FYEKMQ (reference sequence). V lost 7 bases and J 1 base, leaving 14 bases between the germline ends. In nucleotides, the CDR3 is TGTGCCAGCACCTGGGGAGTTACCAGCAATCAGCCCCAGCATTTT. Amino acid sequence: CASTWGVTSNQPQHF.

The V gene is TRBV7-6, the J gene TRBJ1-1; 10 nucleotides match TRBD1. The germline V gene has CDR1 SGHVS and CDR2 FNYEAQ. This CDR3 has 14 amino acids. Trimming took 5 bases from V and 3 from J; bases not matched to a gene: 3. The CDR3 coding sequence is TGTGCCAGCAGCCCCGGGACAGGGGACACTGAAGCTTTCTTT. Translated: CASSPGTGDTEAFF.

V and J are TRBV11-2 and TRBJ2-3; the D call may be TRBD1 or TRBD2 (5 bases each). The CDR3 spans 14 residues. V lost 4 bases and J 4 bases, leaving 12 bases between the germline ends. Germline CDR1 and CDR2: SGHAT and FQNNGV. As DNA, the CDR3 is TGTGCCAGCAGCTCCGCCCCGGGGCCAGATACGCAGTATTTT. This translates into CASSSAPGPDTQYF. The variable domain in full, with the rest retrieved from reference TRBV11-2 and TRBJ2-3, is EAGVAQSPRYKIIEKRQSVAFWCNPISGHATLYWYQQILGQGPKLLIQFQNNGVVDDSQLPKDRFSAERLKGVDSTLKIQPAKLEDSAVYLCASSSAPGPDTQYFGPGTRLTVL.

The gene calls are TRBV7-2 and TRBJ1-1; D is ambiguous. There are 14 residues in the CDR3. CDR1 and CDR2 (germline): SGHTA, FQGNSA. Deletions cut 5 bases from V and 1 base from J, with 11 bases between. CDR3 sequence (DNA): TGTGCCAGCAGCCCACCGACACAGAACACTGAAGCTTTCTTT. It specifies CASSPPTQNTEAFF. Full variable domain (rest looked up from reference TRBV7-2 and TRBJ1-1): GAGVSQSPSNKVTEKGKDVELRCDPISGHTALYWYRQSLGQGLEFLIYFQGNSAPDKSGLPSDRFSAERTGGSVSTLTIQRTQQEDSAVYLCASSPPTQNTEAFFGQGTRLTVV.

The J gene is TRBJ2-1, the V gene TRBV4-3, with 8 bases matching TRBD2. J lost 6 bases, V lost 3 bases, and 13 bases had no gene match. The CDR3 is 17 residues long. The germline gives CDR1 LGHNA, CDR2 YSLEER. CDR3: CASSHGTGGAGINEQFF. CDR3 sequence (DNA): TGCGCCAGCAGCCATGGCACCGGGGGGGCTGGTATCAATGAGCAGTTCTTC.